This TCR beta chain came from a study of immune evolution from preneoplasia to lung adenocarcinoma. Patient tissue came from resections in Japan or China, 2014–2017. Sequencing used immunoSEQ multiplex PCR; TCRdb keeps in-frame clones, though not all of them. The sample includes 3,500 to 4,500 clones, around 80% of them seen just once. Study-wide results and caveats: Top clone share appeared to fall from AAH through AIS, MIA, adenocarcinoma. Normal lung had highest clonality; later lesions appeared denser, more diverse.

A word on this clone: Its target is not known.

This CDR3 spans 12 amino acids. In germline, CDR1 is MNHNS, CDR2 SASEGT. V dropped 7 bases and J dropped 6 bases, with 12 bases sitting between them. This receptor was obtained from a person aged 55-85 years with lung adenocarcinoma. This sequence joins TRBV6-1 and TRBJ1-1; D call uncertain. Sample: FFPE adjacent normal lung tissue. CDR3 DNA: TGTGCCAGCAATTTCCCTATGGCTGAAGCTTTCTTT. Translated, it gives CASNFPMAEAFF.